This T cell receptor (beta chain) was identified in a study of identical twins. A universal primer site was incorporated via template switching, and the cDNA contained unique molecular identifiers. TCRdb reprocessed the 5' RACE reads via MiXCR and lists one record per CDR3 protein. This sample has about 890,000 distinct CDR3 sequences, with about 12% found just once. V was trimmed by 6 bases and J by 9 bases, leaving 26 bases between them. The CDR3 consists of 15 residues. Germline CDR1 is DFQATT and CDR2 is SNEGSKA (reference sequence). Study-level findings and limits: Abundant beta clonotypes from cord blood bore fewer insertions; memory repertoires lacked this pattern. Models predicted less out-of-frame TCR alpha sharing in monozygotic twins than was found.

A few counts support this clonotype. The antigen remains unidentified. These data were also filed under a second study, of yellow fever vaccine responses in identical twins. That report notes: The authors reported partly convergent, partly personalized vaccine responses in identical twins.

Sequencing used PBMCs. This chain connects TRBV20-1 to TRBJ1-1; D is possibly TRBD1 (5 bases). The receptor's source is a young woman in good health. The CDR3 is CSAYGRGETQVKAFF. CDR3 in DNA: TGCAGTGCGTATGGTCGGGGGGAGACGCAAGTAAAAGCTTTCTTT.